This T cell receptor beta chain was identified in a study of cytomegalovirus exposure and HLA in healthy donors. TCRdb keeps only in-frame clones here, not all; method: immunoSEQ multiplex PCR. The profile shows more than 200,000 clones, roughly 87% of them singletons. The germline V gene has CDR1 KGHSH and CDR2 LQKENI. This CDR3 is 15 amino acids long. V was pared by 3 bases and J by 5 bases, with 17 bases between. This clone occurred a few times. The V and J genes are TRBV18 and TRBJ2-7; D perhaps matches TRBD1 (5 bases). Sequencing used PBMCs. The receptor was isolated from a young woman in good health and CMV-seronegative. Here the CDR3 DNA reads TGTGCCAGCTCACCGAGTTCCCAGCAGGGCGACGAGCAGTACTTC. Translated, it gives CASSPSSQQGDEQYF.